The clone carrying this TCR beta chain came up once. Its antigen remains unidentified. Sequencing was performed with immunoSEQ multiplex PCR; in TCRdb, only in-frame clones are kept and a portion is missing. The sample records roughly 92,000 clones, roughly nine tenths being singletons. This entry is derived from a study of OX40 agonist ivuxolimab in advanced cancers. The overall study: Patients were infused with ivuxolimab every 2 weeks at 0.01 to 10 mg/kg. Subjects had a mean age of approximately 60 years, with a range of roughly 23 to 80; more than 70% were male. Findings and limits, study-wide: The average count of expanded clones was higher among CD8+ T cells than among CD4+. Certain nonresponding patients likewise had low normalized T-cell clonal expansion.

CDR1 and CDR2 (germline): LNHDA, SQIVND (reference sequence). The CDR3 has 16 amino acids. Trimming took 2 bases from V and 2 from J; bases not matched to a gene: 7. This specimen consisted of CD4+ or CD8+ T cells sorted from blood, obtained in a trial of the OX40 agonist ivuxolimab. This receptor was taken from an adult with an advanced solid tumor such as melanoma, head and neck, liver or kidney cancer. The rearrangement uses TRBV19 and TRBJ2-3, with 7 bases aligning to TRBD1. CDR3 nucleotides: TGTGCCAGTAGTATACGCACCGGGACAGCCACAGATACGCAGTATTTT. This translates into CASSIRTGTATDTQYF.